This T cell receptor (beta chain) was obtained from a study of PD-1 blockade in classical Hodgkin lymphoma. TCRdb's table, derived via immunoSEQ multiplex PCR, lists solely in-frame clones and lacks some. The sample consists of 22,000 or so clones, around 80% of them appearing once. There are 12 residues in the CDR3. CDR1 and CDR2 from the germline V gene are SNHLY and FYNNEI. Remarks on this clone: One junction end disagrees with the germline gene, perhaps due to a read error.

All the patients suffered relapse after autologous stem cell transplantation, and brentuximab vedotin exposure differed. The TCR sequence derives from a human donor with classical Hodgkin lymphoma. Sequenced here: peripheral blood mononuclear cells (PBMCs), sampled before the second cycle of nivolumab. This chain connects TRBV2 to TRBJ1-2; D gene uncertain. The chain's CDR3 is CASSVRQELVAF. The DNA of the CDR3 is TGTGCCAGCAGTGTTCGCCAGGAGCTTGTCGCCTTC.